The following is a TCR beta chain sequence with its context. Here immunoSEQ multiplex PCR was the method, and the copy in TCRdb shows in-frame clones only, minus some. The repertoire has around 380,000 clones, more than 75% of them found once; the top ten carry 1% to 1.5%. The sample originates from a study of blood T cell repertoires in COVID-19. The source is a young man who had recovered from COVID-19. The sequencing input was PBMCs or T cells enriched from blood (not recorded which).

CDR3 coding DNA: TGTGCCAGCTCACCATCCCAGGGTAACACCATATATTTT. Amino acids: CASSPSQGNTIYF. V usage is TRBV18 and J usage is TRBJ1-3; D is perhaps TRBD1 (5 bases). Trimming removed 2 bases at V and 7 bases at J, with 9 bases between. Germline CDR1 KGHSH, CDR2 LQKENI. The CDR3 runs to 13 residues. The variable domain in full, completed from reference TRBV18 and TRBJ1-3, reads NAGVMQNPRHLVRRRGQEARLRCSPMKGHSHVYWYRQLPEEGLKFMVYLQKENIIDESGMPKERFSAEFPKEGPSILRIQQVVRGDSAAYFCASSPSQGNTIYFGEGSWLTVV.